Listed below are T cell receptor beta chains from one sample, sequenced in a study of blood T cell repertoires in COVID-19. The method was immunoSEQ multiplex PCR; TCRdb's version includes in-frame clones alone and lacks a portion of them. The sample holds approximately 200,000 clones, about 83% seen once. The sequenced material came from peripheral blood. Every receptor here comes from a woman aged 45-60 years with acute or convalescent COVID-19. CDR3s include the opening cysteine and the closing phenylalanine or tryptophan.

>TRBJ1-2|TRBV5-1
CASSFGERDRPERGYTF
>TRBJ2-1|TRBV27
CASSPSFYNEQFF
>TRBJ2-7|TRBV4-2
CASSQVHSPSSYEQYF
>TRBJ1-5|TRBV2
CASMSDRAYSNQPQHF
>TRBJ2-7|TRBV11-2
CASSRRGLTGGTYEQYF
>TRBJ2-5|TRBV6-1
CASSDRGAETQYF
>TRBJ2-7|TRBV3-1/TRBV3-2
CASSQTGGYEQYF
>TRBJ1-2|TRBV20-1
CSAHTGVGYTF
>TRBJ2-7|TRBV11-2
CASTPGTGTYEQYF
>TRBJ1-2|TRBV30
CAWSGTGFGGYTF
>TRBJ1-5|TRBV15
CATSRGTGDHQPQHF
>TRBJ2-3|TRBV19
CASSQRTSGMITDTQYF
>TRBJ2-3|TRBV4-2
CASSQSPTSGGGDTQYF
>TRBJ2-3|TRBV28
CASSLVLAADTQYF
>TRBJ1-6|TRBV27
CASSLGGGNSPLHF
>TRBJ2-1|TRBV5-6
CASRTGTALYNEQFF
>TRBJ2-7|TRBV5-1
CASSKGQGEREQYF
>TRBJ1-6|TRBV9
CASSPRQGRDSPLHF
>TRBJ1-1|TRBV9
CASTRTGSLDTEAFF
>TRBJ1-2|TRBV25-1
CASSRRGQDGYTF
>TRBJ2-1|TRBV24-1
CATSDQTGAYNEQFF
>TRBJ1-5|TRBV4-1
CASSQAYGQGNQPQHF
>TRBJ2-1|TRBV28
CASDTGGGDNEQFF
>TRBJ2-3|TRBV5-1
CASSFPTSVSGSGDTQYF